The rows below give T cell receptor beta chains drawn from one sample of a study of OX40 agonist ivuxolimab in advanced cancers. Assay used: immunoSEQ multiplex PCR; TCRdb lists only in-frame clones, some missing. The table includes around 23,000 clones, approximately 81% detected once. Sequences were derived from CD4+ or CD8+ T cells sorted from blood, sampled in a trial of the OX40 agonist ivuxolimab. The receptors shown here come from an adult with an advanced solid tumor such as melanoma, head and neck, liver or kidney cancer. Both conserved end residues are part of each CDR3. A D gene is named only where the DNA matches it firmly. Some rows mark clone size as missing; the rest say once, few, many or name a class of expanded clone.

V	length	J	size	D	CDR3	DNA
TRBV7-3	13	TRBJ2-3	.	.	CASSLGVTDTQYF	TGTGCCAGCAGCTTAGGGGTCACAGATACGCAGTATTTT
TRBV7-9	11	TRBJ1-1	.	.	CASSFSAEAFF	TGTGCCAGCAGCTTCTCGGCTGAAGCTTTCTTT
TRBV6-5	16	TRBJ1-1	.	TRBD1	CASSYSRDRGNTEAFF	TGTGCCAGCAGTTATTCAAGGGACAGGGGGAACACTGAAGCTTTCTTT
TRBV28	16	TRBJ2-6	.	.	CASSLSAESGANVLTF	TGTGCCAGCAGTTTATCTGCGGAATCTGGGGCCAACGTCCTGACTTTC
TRBV13	20	TRBJ2-2	.	.	CASSLTGTTNPGSPTGELFF	TGTGCCAGCAGCCTAACCGGGACGACCAACCCGGGTTCCCCCACCGGGGAGCTGTTTTTT
TRBV4-1	14	TRBJ1-1	.	TRBD1	CASSLDRGRTEAFF	TGCGCCAGCAGCCTCGACAGGGGGCGCACTGAAGCTTTCTTT
TRBV11-2	15	TRBJ2-7	.	TRBD1	CASSLGQGGFYEQYF	TGTGCCAGCAGCTTAGGACAGGGGGGATTCTACGAGCAGTACTTC
TRBV6-1	14	TRBJ2-7	.	.	CASSVGRGPYEQYF	TGTGCCAGCAGTGTTGGCAGGGGTCCCTACGAGCAGTACTTC
TRBV7-6	12	TRBJ2-2	.	.	CASSLATGELFF	TGTGCCAGCAGCTTAGCCACCGGGGAGCTGTTTTTT
TRBV7-8	15	TRBJ2-7	.	TRBD2	CASSPGVAGAYEQYF	TGTGCCAGCAGCCCCGGGGTAGCGGGAGCCTACGAGCAGTACTTC
TRBV19	12	TRBJ1-2	few	.	CASTQGGVGYTF	TGTGCCAGTACTCAGGGAGGTGTCGGCTACACCTTC
TRBV5-1	12	TRBJ2-7	.	.	CASRGISYEQYF	TGCGCCAGCAGGGGCATTAGCTACGAGCAGTACTTC
TRBV5-6	12	TRBJ2-7	few	.	CASSLGGGEQYF	TGTGCCAGCAGCTTGGGTGGGGGTGAGCAGTACTTC
TRBV28	18	TRBJ2-1	few	TRBD2	CASSLFLAGGPRDNEQFF	TGTGCCAGCAGTCTCTTTCTAGCGGGAGGGCCAAGGGACAATGAGCAGTTCTTC
TRBV7-8	15	TRBJ2-1	.	.	CASSFVLGTSDEQFF	TGTGCCAGCAGCTTCGTATTGGGGACATCGGATGAGCAGTTCTTC
TRBV4-1	12	TRBJ1-2	once	.	CASRDSNYGYTF	TGCGCCAGCAGGGACAGTAACTATGGCTACACCTTC
TRBV30	12	TRBJ2-1	.	TRBD1	CAWRTGGDEQFF	TGTGCCTGGCGAACAGGGGGCGATGAGCAGTTCTTC
TRBV7-6	13	TRBJ2-2	once	.	CASSLAGAGELFF	TGTGCCAGCAGCTTAGCAGGGGCCGGGGAGCTGTTTTTT
TRBV7-8	14	TRBJ1-1	.	.	CASSGYGGGAEAFF	TGTGCCAGCAGCGGCTACGGTGGAGGAGCTGAAGCTTTCTTT
TRBV5-6	14	TRBJ1-5	.	TRBD1	CASSLGQGAQPQHF	TGTGCCAGCAGCTTGGGGCAGGGGGCTCAGCCCCAGCATTTT
TRBV7-6	14	TRBJ1-4	.	.	CASSLVGAGEKLFF	TGTGCCAGCAGCTTAGTGGGGGCGGGAGAAAAACTGTTTTTT
TRBV19	12	TRBJ2-1	.	TRBD1	CGSQGAYNEQFF	TGTGGCTCTCAGGGGGCCTACAATGAGCAGTTCTTC
TRBV5-4	16	TRBJ2-1	.	.	CASSLGRSSSYNEQFF	TGTGCCAGCAGCTTGGGGAGGAGCTCCTCCTACAATGAGCAGTTCTTC
TRBV11-2	15	TRBJ2-1	.	.	CASSLGRGSYNEQFF	TGTGCCAGCAGCCTAGGAAGGGGATCATACAATGAGCAGTTCTTC
TRBV5-4	14	TRBJ1-2	.	.	CASGSGRLDYGYTF	TGTGCCAGCGGCAGTGGACGGCTAGACTATGGCTACACCTTC
TRBV2	16	TRBJ2-1	.	TRBD2	CASSSWGGRAPNEQFF	TGTGCCAGCAGTTCCTGGGGCGGGAGGGCCCCCAATGAGCAGTTCTTC
TRBV6-5	13	TRBJ2-7	.	.	CASSPRELDEQYF	TGTGCCAGCAGTCCCCGGGAGTTGGACGAGCAGTACTTC
TRBV6-5	15	TRBJ1-2	few	.	CASSYSVQDRNGYTF	TGTGCCAGCAGTTACTCAGTACAGGATCGAAATGGCTACACCTTC
TRBV7-3	13	TRBJ2-3	.	.	CASSLNQGDTQYF	TGTGCCAGCAGCCTGAATCAAGGAGATACGCAGTATTTT
TRBV19	15	TRBJ1-4	.	TRBD1	CASSPQTGGDEKLFF	TGTGCCAGTAGTCCCCAGACAGGGGGCGATGAAAAACTGTTTTTT
TRBV28	15	TRBJ1-5	.	.	CASTLTTGINQPQHF	TGTGCCAGCACCCTCACGACGGGTATCAATCAGCCCCAGCATTTT
TRBV19	15	TRBJ2-1	.	TRBD1	CASSMETGTYNEQFF	TGTGCCAGTAGTATGGAGACAGGGACCTACAATGAGCAGTTCTTC
TRBV6-5	13	TRBJ2-4	.	.	CASSYSKVNIQYF	TGTGCCAGCAGTTACTCGAAAGTAAACATTCAGTACTTC
TRBV4-1	17	TRBJ2-1	.	TRBD1	CASSQLTGQVSYNEQFF	TGCGCCAGCAGCCAGCTGACGGGACAGGTCTCCTACAATGAGCAGTTCTTC
TRBV13	16	TRBJ2-2	.	.	CASSLTGRDYTGELFF	TGTGCCAGCAGCCTAACGGGACGGGACTACACCGGGGAGCTGTTTTTT
TRBV7-9	18	TRBJ1-2	medium-sized	.	CASSSLPGRLGDNYGYTF	TGTGCCAGCAGCTCTCTCCCGGGACGACTAGGAGATAACTATGGCTACACCTTC
TRBV7-9	13	TRBJ1-2	.	.	CASSLLLVYGYTF	TGTGCCAGCAGCTTACTTTTGGTCTATGGCTACACCTTC
TRBV28	13	TRBJ2-3	few	.	CASSLQGLDTQYF	TGTGCCAGCAGTTTACAGGGGCTAGATACGCAGTATTTT
TRBV27	14	TRBJ2-1	.	.	CASSLAWVTREQFF	TGTGCCAGCAGTTTGGCATGGGTAACAAGAGAGCAGTTCTTC
TRBV29-1	12	TRBJ2-3	.	.	CSVGASTDTQYF	TGCAGCGTCGGGGCTAGCACAGATACGCAGTATTTT
TRBV4-3	18	TRBJ1-4	.	TRBD1	CASSQFTGGLSTNEKLFF	TGCGCCAGCAGCCAGTTCACAGGGGGCTTATCAACTAATGAAAAACTGTTTTTT